A single sample is the source of the 21 T cell receptor beta chains below, sequenced in a study of shared T cell receptors in the human thymus. Sequencing was performed with immunoSEQ multiplex PCR; in TCRdb, only in-frame clones are kept and a portion is missing. The table records 650,000 to 950,000 clones, 80% to 90% of them present only once. The sample was also reused in another study, on human thymus T cells.

Sequencing was done on a sample of thymocytes. These receptors originate from a girl under three years old with a congenital heart defect.

The chain has TRBV30 and TRBJ1-1, with D possibly matching TRBD1 (6 bases). The CDR3 spans 18 residues. V gave up 1 base and J gave up 0 bases, with 21 bases separating them. Germline V gene sequence: CDR1 GTSNPN, CDR2 SVGIG (reference sequence). In nucleotides, the CDR3 is TGTGCCTGGAGTGCCATACCGTGGACAGCCCCCATGAACACTGAAGCTTTCTTT. Its translation is CAWSAIPWTAPMNTEAFF. The entire variable domain, with the rest obtained from reference TRBV30 and TRBJ1-1, is as follows: SQTIHQWPATLVQPVGSPLSLECTVEGTSNPNLYWYRQAAGRGLQLLFYSVGIGQISSEVPQNLSASRPQDRQFILSSKKLLLSDSGFYLCAWSAIPWTAPMNTEAFFGQGTRLTVV.

The chain joins TRBV27 to TRBJ1-1; TRBD1 is a possible D gene (5 bases). The CDR3 spans 14 residues. V shed 3 bases and J shed 3 bases, with 11 bases lying between them. CDR1 is MNHEY, CDR2 SMNVEV, per germline (reference sequence). The CDR3 region is CASSFGGGHTEAFF. As DNA, the CDR3 is TGTGCCAGCAGTTTTGGGGGGGGTCACACTGAAGCTTTCTTT.

This clone was seen only once. The V call is TRBV7-2, the J call TRBJ1-5; D perhaps matches TRBD1 (5 bases). Germline CDR1 is SGHTA and CDR2 is FQGNSA. With 1 base removed from V and 4 bases from J, the gap between germline ends came to 11 bases. CDR3 length: 15 amino acids. This CDR3 is CASSLGQLMNQPQHF. CDR3 DNA sequence: TGTGCCAGCAGCTTAGGACAGCTCATGAATCAGCCCCAGCATTTT.

The chain has TRBV10-3 and TRBJ1-2; TRBD1 is a possible D gene (5 bases). This CDR3 is built from 15 residues. The germline V gene has CDR1 ENHRY and CDR2 SYGVKD. Trimming took off 3 bases at V and 1 base at J, with 12 bases between the two ends. CDR3 in amino acids: CAISETQGNNYGYTF. CDR3 in DNA: TGTGCCATCAGTGAAACCCAGGGTAATAACTATGGCTACACCTTC.

This sequence joins TRBV20-1 and TRBJ2-5; D possibly corresponds to TRBD1 (6 bases). Near its end, the DNA agrees better with TRBJ2-7, so the J call may be wrong. CDR3 size: 11 residues. Germline V CDR1 and CDR2: DFQATT, SNEGSKA (reference sequence). CDR3: CSAKQGSEQYF. Written as DNA, the CDR3 is TGCAGTGCTAAACAGGGTTCCGAGCAGTACTTC.

The chain's CDR3 is CASSLVHWSGKQGGTEAFF. Written as DNA, the CDR3 is TGTGCCAGCAGCTTAGTTCATTGGTCAGGGAAACAGGGGGGCACTGAAGCTTTCTTT. The gene calls are TRBV7-6 and TRBJ1-1; 8 nucleotides line up with TRBD1. V trimming: 1 base; J trimming: 4 bases; junction bases outside the gene matches: 17. This CDR3 is 19 amino acids long. Looked up from germline, CDR1 is SGHVS and CDR2 is FNYEAQ.

V usage is TRBV28 and J usage is TRBJ2-7; TRBD1 is a possible D gene (5 bases). Germline CDR1 is MDHEN and CDR2 is SYDVKM. V gave up 1 base and J gave up 7 bases, with 11 bases separating them. The CDR3 length is 13 residues. The CDR3 bases are TGTGCCAGCAGTTTATTACCAGGGCGGGAGCAGTACTTC. This gives the protein CASSLLPGREQYF.

On this clone itself: This specimen includes other DNA sequences encoding the same CDR3. The genes are TRBV4-1 and TRBJ1-6; D is unclear. Germline CDR1 MGHRA, CDR2 YSYEKL. CDR3 length equals 15 residues. Trimming removed 4 bases at V and 6 bases at J, with 13 bases between. The CDR3 loop reads CASSPRSLGNSPLHF. Here the CDR3 DNA reads TGCGCCAGCAGCCCGAGGTCATTAGGTAATTCACCCCTCCACTTT.

The rearrangement uses TRBV27 and TRBJ1-1, with 8 bases matching TRBD1. Germline CDR1 reads MNHEY; CDR2 reads SMNVEV (reference sequence). The CDR3 has 17 residues. V shed 5 bases, J shed 1 base, and the junction held 12 bases outside the gene matches. The CDR3 region is CASSPTAPGQANTEAFF. The CDR3 DNA is TGTGCCAGCAGTCCCACGGCCCCGGGACAGGCGAACACTGAAGCTTTCTTT.

The V and J genes are TRBV27 and TRBJ2-7; D is ambiguous. Trimming left V 6 bases short and J 5 bases short, with 14 bases between. CDR3 length: 13 amino acids. Germline values: CDR1 MNHEY, CDR2 SMNVEV (reference sequence). As DNA, the CDR3 is TGTGCCAGCAGCCAATCGGTGCGGCACGAGCAGTACTTC. Its protein is CASSQSVRHEQYF.

The V and J genes are TRBV5-5 and TRBJ2-3, with 8 bases that match TRBD1. The CDR3 is 19 amino acids. Losses at the gene ends were 0 bases for V and 2 bases for J; bases not matched to a gene: 14. Germline assignment: CDR1 SGHKS and CDR2 YYEKEE (reference sequence). CDR3 in DNA: TGTGCCAGCAGCTTGGAGGACAGGGAACAATTCACGTCCACAGATACGCAGTATTTT. Translation: CASSLEDREQFTSTDTQYF.

V gene TRBV27 combines with J gene TRBJ1-2; TRBD1 might be the D (6 bases). Deletions cut 6 bases from V and 2 bases from J, with 19 bases between. The CDR3 is 16 amino acids. The germline CDR1 and CDR2 sequences are MNHEY and SMNVEV (reference sequence). CDR3 nucleotides: TGTGCCAGCAGCCGTTCTAACAGGGATCGGAACTATGGCTACACCTTC. Its protein product is CASSRSNRDRNYGYTF.

The rearrangement joins TRBV29-1 to TRBJ1-1; possible D gene TRBD1, 5 bases. Germline assignment: CDR1 SQVTM and CDR2 ANQGSEA. V shed 7 bases and J shed 5 bases, with 17 bases lying between them. The CDR3 has 13 residues. The CDR3 region has the DNA TGCAGCGCCGGACGGAGGGGTGGTACTGAAGCTTTCTTT. This encodes CSAGRRGGTEAFF.

Only one count was recorded for this clone. In nucleotides, the CDR3 is TGTGCCAGCAGCTTGGGCAGGGGAAACACTGAAGCTTTCTTT. Protein: CASSLGRGNTEAFF. The chain is built from TRBV13 and TRBJ1-1, with TRBD1 as a possible D gene (6 bases). V was clipped by 3 bases and J by 2 bases, with 10 bases between them. CDR1 and CDR2 from the germline V gene are PRHDT and FYEKMQ (reference sequence). The CDR3 length is 14 residues. Together with reference TRBV13 and TRBJ1-1, the CDR3 gives the full variable domain: AAGVIQSPRHLIKEKRETATLKCYPIPRHDTVYWYQQGPGQDPQFLISFYEKMQSDKGSIPDRFSAQQFSDYHSELNMSSLELGDSALYFCASSLGRGNTEAFFGQGTRLTVV.

In this sample, this clone turned up once. The chain links TRBV6-6 to TRBJ2-2; 8 bases match TRBD1. Germline V gene sequence: CDR1 MNHNY, CDR2 SVGAGI (reference sequence). J lost 13 bases, V lost 8 bases, and 3 bases had no gene match. The CDR3 sequence is 10 residues long. The CDR3 nucleotides read TGTGCCAGCGGAGGACAGGGGCTGTTTTTT. Protein product: CASGGQGLFF.

CDR3 nucleotide sequence: TGTGCCAGCAGTTTCACGGACAGGGGGCTTAATGAGCAGTTCTTC. This codes for CASSFTDRGLNEQFF. V usage is TRBV28 and J usage is TRBJ2-1, with 11 bases identical to TRBD1. This CDR3 is built from 15 residues. Germline-derived CDR1 and CDR2 are MDHEN and SYDVKM. V dropped 3 bases and J dropped 7; count of bases not matched to a gene: 5. Looking up the rest from reference TRBV28 and TRBJ2-1 gives the full variable domain: DVKVTQSSRYLVKRTGEKVFLECVQDMDHENMFWYRQDPGLGLRLIYFSYDVKMKEKGDIPEGYSVSREKKERFSLILESASTNQTSMYLCASSFTDRGLNEQFFGPGTRLTVL.

The chain has TRBV5-1 and TRBJ1-1; 7 nucleotides match TRBD1. Trimming at V came to 0 bases and at J to 1 base, leaving 6 bases not matched to a gene. The CDR3 covers 16 residues. Germline V gene lookup returns CDR1 SGHRS and CDR2 YFSETQ. The CDR3 loop is CASSLAGRGRNTEAFF. The CDR3 DNA sequence: TGCGCCAGCAGCTTGGCCGGGAGGGGGCGGAACACTGAAGCTTTCTTT.

This chain links TRBV28 with TRBJ1-5, with D perhaps TRBD1 (5 bases). V lost 8 bases to trimming and J lost 0 bases, with 17 bases between them. This CDR3 spans 16 amino acids. CDR1 and CDR2 (germline): MDHEN, SYDVKM. CDR3 bases: TGTGCCAGCGGACTCCGCCGGGGGTATAGCAATCAGCCCCAGCATTTT. It translates to CASGLRRGYSNQPQHF.

The rearrangement joins TRBV15 to TRBJ2-7, with TRBD2 matching over 9 bases. The CDR3 totals 20 residues. J was trimmed by 0 bases and V by 0 bases; bases with no gene match: 15. Germline V gene sequence: CDR1 LNHNV, CDR2 YYDKDF (reference sequence). The CDR3 DNA reads TGTGCCACCAGCAGAGAGCTCCTAGCGGGGAGCGAATACCCCTCCTACGAGCAGTACTTC. It yields the protein CATSRELLAGSEYPSYEQYF.

The count of this clone is one. The chain employs TRBV6-6 and TRBJ2-7, with no clear D. This CDR3 has 12 amino acids. V was pared by 2 bases and J by 4 bases, with 6 bases between. CDR1 and CDR2 (germline): MNHNY, SVGAGI (reference sequence). CDR3 protein: CASSYVRYEQYF. CDR3 in DNA: TGTGCCAGCAGTTACGTGAGATACGAGCAGTACTTC.

This rearrangement joins TRBV19 to TRBJ1-5; D is possibly TRBD1 (5 bases). Germline CDR1 is LNHDA and CDR2 is SQIVND (reference sequence). CDR3 length: 12 amino acids. The ends were cut back, 3 bases at V and 15 bases at J, with 15 bases in the middle. In DNA, the CDR3 is TGTGCCAGTAGTATTTGGGGGGAGGCGAGGCATTTT. Encoded protein: CASSIWGEARHF.